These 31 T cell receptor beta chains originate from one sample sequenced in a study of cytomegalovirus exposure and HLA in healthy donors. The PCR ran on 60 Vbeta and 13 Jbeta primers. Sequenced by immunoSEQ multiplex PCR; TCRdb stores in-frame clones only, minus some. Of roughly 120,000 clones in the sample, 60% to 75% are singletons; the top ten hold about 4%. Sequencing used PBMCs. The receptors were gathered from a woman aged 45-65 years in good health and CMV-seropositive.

The chain's CDR3 is CASSIRGEAYNEQFF. In nucleotides, the CDR3 is TGTGCCAGTAGTATCAGGGGGGAGGCCTACAATGAGCAGTTCTTC. V and J are TRBV19 and TRBJ2-1, with a possible D match to TRBD1 (7 bases). This CDR3 has 15 amino acids. The germline V and J ends were trimmed by 3 bases and 2 bases, with 11 bases remaining between them. The V gene's germline CDR1 is LNHDA and CDR2 SQIVND (reference sequence).

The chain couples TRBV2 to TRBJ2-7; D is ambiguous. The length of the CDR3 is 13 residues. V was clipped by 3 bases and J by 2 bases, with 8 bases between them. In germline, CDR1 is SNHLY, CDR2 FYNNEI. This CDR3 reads CASSDVLTYEQYF. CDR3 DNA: TGTGCCAGCAGTGACGTCTTAACCTACGAGCAGTACTTC.

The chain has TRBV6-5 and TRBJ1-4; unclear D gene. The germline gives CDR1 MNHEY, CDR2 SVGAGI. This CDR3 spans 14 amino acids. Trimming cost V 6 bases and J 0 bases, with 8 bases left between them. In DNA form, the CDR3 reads TGTGCCAGCAGCCAGATCGCAACTAATGAAAAACTGTTTTTT. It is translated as CASSQIATNEKLFF.

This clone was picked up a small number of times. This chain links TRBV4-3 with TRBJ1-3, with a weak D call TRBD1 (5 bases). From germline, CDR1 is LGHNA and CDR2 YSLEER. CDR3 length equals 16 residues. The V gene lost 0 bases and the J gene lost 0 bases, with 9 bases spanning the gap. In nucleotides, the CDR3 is TGCGCCAGCAGCCAAGATGGGGCCCTCTCTGGAAACACCATATATTTT. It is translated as CASSQDGALSGNTIYF.

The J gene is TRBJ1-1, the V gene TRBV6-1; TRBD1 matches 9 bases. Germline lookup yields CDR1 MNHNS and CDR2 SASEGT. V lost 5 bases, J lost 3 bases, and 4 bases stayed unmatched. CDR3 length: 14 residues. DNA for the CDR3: TGTGCCAGCAGTCACAGGGGGCGCGACACTGAAGCTTTCTTT. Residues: CASSHRGRDTEAFF.

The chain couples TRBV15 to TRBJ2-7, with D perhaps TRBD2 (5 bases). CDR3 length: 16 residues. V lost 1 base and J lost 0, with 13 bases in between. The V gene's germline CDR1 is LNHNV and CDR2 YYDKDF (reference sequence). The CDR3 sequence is CATSRGPGRDSYEQYF. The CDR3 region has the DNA TGTGCCACCAGCAGAGGACCCGGACGGGACTCCTACGAGCAGTACTTC.

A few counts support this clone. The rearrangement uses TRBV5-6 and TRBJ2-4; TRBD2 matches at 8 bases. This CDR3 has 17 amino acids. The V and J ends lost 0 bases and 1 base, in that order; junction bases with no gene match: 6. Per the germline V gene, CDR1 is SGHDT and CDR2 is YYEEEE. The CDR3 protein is CASSLVLAGGAKNIQYF. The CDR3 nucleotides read TGTGCCAGCAGCTTGGTCCTGGCGGGGGGTGCCAAAAACATTCAGTACTTC.

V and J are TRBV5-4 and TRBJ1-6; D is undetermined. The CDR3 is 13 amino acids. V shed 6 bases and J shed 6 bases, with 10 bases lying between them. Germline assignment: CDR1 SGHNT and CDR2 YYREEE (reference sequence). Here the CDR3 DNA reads TGTGCCAGCAAGCGGGAATTTAATTCACCCCTCCACTTT. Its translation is CASKREFNSPLHF.

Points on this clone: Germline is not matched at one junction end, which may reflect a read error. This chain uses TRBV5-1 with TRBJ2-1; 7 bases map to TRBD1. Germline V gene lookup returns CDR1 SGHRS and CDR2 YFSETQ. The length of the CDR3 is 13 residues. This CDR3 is CASSVETGTDSLF. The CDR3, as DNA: TGCGCCAGCAGCGTAGAAACCGGGACAGATTCTCTCTTC.

The CDR3 spells CASSLQTGWYNEQFF. CDR3 coding DNA: TGCGCCAGCAGCTTACAAACAGGGTGGTACAATGAGCAGTTCTTC. This chain joins TRBV5-1 and TRBJ2-1, with D possibly TRBD1 on 6 matching bases. In germline, CDR1 is SGHRS, CDR2 YFSETQ. The ends were cut back, 2 bases at V and 4 bases at J, with 13 bases in the middle. This CDR3 is built from 15 residues.

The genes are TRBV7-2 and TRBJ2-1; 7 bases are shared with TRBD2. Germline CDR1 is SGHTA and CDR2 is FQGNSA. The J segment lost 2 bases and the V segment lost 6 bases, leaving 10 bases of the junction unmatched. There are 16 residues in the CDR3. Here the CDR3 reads CASSRLAGDTYNEQFF. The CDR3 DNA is TGTGCCAGCAGTCGTCTTGCGGGGGATACCTACAATGAGCAGTTCTTC.

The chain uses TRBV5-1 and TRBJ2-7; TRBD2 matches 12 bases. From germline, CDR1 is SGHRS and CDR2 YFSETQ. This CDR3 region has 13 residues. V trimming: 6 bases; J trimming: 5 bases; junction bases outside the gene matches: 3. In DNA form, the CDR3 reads TGCGCCAGCACTAGCGGGGGGGCCCACGAGCAGTACTTC. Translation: CASTSGGAHEQYF.

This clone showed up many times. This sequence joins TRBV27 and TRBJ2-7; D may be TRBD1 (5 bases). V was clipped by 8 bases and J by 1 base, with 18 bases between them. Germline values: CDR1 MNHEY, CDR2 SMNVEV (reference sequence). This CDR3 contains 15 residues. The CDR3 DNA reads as TGTGCCAGCGGGGCCGAGGACGCACTTTCCTACGAGCAGTACTTC. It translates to CASGAEDALSYEQYF.

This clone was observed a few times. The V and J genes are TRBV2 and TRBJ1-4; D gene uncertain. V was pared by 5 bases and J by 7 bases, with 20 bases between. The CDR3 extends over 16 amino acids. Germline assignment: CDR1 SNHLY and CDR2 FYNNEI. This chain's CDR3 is CASSHALPGSGEKLFF. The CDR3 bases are TGTGCCAGCAGTCACGCGCTACCCGGTAGCGGTGAAAAACTGTTTTTT. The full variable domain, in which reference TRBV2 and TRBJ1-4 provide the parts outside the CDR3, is EPEVTQTPSHQVTQMGQEVILRCVPISNHLYFYWYRQILGQKVEFLVSFYNNEISEKSEIFDDQFSVERPDGSNFTLKIRSTKLEDSAMYFCASSHALPGSGEKLFFGSGTQLSVL.

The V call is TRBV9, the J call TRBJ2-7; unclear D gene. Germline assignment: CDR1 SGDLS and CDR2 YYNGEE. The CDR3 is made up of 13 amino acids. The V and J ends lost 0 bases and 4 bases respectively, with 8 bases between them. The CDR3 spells CASSVGQTYEQYF. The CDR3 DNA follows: TGTGCCAGCAGCGTAGGCCAGACTTACGAGCAGTACTTC.

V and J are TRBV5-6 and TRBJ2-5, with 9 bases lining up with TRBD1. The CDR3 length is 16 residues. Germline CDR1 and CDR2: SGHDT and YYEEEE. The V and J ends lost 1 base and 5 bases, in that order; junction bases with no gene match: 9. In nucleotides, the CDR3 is TGTGCCAGCAGCTTGTACTTCCGGGACAGGGTGGAGACCCAGTACTTC. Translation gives CASSLYFRDRVETQYF.

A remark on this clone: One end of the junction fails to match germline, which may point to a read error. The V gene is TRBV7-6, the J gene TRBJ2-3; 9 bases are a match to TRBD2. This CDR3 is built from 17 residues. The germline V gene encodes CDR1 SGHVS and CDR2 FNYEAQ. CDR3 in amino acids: CTSSLGLAGSTTDTQYF. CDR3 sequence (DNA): TGTACCAGCAGCTTAGGTCTAGCGGGGTCTACCACAGATACGCAGTATTTT.

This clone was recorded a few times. CDR3 amino acids: CASSPGQGNQPQHF. In DNA, the CDR3 is TGTGCCAGCAGCCCAGGACAGGGGAATCAGCCCCAGCATTTT. V is TRBV6-6 and J is TRBJ1-5; 9 bases map to TRBD1. Germline V gives CDR1 MNHNY, CDR2 SVGAGI (reference sequence). CDR3 size: 14 residues. V gave up 6 bases and J gave up 4 bases; unmatched junction bases: 4.

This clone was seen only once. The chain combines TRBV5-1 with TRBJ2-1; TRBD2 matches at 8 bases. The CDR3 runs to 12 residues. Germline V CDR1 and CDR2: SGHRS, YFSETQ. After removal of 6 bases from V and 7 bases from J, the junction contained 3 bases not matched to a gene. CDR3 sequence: CASTGGANEQFF. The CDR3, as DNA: TGCGCCAGCACGGGAGGGGCTAATGAGCAGTTCTTC.

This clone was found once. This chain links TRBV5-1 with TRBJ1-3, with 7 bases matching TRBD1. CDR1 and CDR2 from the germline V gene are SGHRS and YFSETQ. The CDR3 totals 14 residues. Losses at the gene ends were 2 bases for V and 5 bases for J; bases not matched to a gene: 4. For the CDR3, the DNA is TGCGCCAGCAGCTTAGAGGGACAGAGAAACACCATATATTTT. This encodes CASSLEGQRNTIYF.

The CDR3 region has the DNA TGTGCCAGCAGCTTGCCCGGGCGGGAAGGCATTCAGTACTTC. Protein sequence: CASSLPGREGIQYF. The J gene is TRBJ2-4, the V gene TRBV5-4, with TRBD2 as a possible D gene (6 bases). Germline assignment: CDR1 SGHNT and CDR2 YYREEE (reference sequence). The V and J ends lost 1 base and 9 bases respectively, with 14 bases between them. This CDR3 is built from 14 residues.

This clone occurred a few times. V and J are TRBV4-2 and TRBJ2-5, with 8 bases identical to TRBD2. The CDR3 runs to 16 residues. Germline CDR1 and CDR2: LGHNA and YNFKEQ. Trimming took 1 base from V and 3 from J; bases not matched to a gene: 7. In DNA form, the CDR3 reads TGTGCCAGCAGCCAAGGGCCCGGGGGGGTGGAAGAGACCCAGTACTTC. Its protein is CASSQGPGGVEETQYF.

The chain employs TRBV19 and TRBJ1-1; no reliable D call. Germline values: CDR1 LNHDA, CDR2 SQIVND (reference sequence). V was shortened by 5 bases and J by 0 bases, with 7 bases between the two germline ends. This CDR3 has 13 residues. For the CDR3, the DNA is TGTGCCAGTAGTCTACAGATGAACACTGAAGCTTTCTTT. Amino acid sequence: CASSLQMNTEAFF. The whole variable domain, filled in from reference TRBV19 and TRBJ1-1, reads DGGITQSPKYLFRKEGQNVTLSCEQNLNHDAMYWYRQDPGQGLRLIYYSQIVNDFQKGDIAEGYSVSREKKESFPLTVTSAQKNPTAFYLCASSLQMNTEAFFGQGTRLTVV.

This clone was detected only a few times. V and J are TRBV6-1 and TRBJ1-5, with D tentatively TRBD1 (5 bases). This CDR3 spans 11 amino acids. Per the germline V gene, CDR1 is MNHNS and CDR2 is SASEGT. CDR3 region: CAGGRDQPQHF. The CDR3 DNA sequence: TGTGCGGGGGGTCGGGATCAGCCCCAGCATTTT.

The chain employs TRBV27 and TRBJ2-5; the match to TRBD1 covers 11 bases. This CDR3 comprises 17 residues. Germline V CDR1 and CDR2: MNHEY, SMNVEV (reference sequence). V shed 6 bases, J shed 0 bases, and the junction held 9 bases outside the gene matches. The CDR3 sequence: CASRKYRGQGDQETQYF. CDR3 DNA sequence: TGTGCCAGCAGGAAATACAGGGGACAGGGGGACCAAGAGACCCAGTACTTC.

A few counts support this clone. The CDR3 sequence is CASSLEARTGGEKLFF. In DNA form, the CDR3 reads TGCGCCAGCAGCCTGGAAGCCCGGACAGGGGGCGAAAAACTGTTTTTT. The J gene is TRBJ1-4, the V gene TRBV5-1; 11 bases agree with TRBD1. The CDR3 extends over 16 amino acids. The ends lost 4 bases at V and 8 bases at J; junction bases unmatched: 10. CDR1 is SGHRS, CDR2 YFSETQ, per germline.

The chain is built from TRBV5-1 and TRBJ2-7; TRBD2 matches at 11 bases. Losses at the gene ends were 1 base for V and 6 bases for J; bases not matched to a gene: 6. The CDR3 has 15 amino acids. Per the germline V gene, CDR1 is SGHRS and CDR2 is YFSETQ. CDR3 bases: TGCGCCAGCAGCTTGTCTCTAGCGGGGGGAGGCGAGCAGTACTTC. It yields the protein CASSLSLAGGGEQYF.

The CDR3 nucleotides read TGCGCCAGCAGCTTGACTAGCGGGGGGAAAGAGACCCAGTACTTC. Protein sequence: CASSLTSGGKETQYF. This chain joins TRBV5-1 and TRBJ2-5; 12 bases map to TRBD2. Germline V CDR1 and CDR2: SGHRS, YFSETQ. V shed 1 base and J 3 bases; nucleotides not matched to a gene: 1. The CDR3 covers 15 residues.

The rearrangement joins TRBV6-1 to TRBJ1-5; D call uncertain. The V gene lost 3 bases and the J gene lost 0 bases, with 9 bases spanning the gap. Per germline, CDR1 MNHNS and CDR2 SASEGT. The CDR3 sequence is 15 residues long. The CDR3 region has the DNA TGTGCCAGCAGTGAGGCCGGGTATAGCAATCAGCCCCAGCATTTT. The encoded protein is CASSEAGYSNQPQHF.

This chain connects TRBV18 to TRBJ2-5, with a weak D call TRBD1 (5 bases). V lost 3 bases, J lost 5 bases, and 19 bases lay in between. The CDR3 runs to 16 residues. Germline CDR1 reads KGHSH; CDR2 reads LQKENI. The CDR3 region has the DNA TGTGCCAGCTCACCCTTGAGAGTTGGTCCAGGGGAGACCCAGTACTTC. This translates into CASSPLRVGPGETQYF.

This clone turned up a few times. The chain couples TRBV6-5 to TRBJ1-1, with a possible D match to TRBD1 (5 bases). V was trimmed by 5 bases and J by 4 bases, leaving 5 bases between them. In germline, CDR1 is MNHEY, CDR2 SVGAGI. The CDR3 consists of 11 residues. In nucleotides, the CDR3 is TGTGCCAGCAGTACAGGCACTGAAGCTTTCTTT. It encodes CASSTGTEAFF.